These T cell receptor beta chains were read from a single sample in a study of identical twins. TCRdb redid the calling of the 5' RACE reads with MiXCR, one entry per CDR3 protein. This table has around 680,000 distinct CDR3 sequences, around 8.6% appearing once. This sample also belongs to another study, concerning yellow fever vaccine responses in identical twins.

Source material: PBMCs. Source of these receptors: a woman aged 18 to 35 in good health. Each CDR3 is given with its conserved first and last residue.

V gene,CDR3 protein
TRBV3-1,CASSQDPRAEQFF
TRBV9,CASGVANTDTQYF
TRBV11-2,CASSPPGRGSEQYF
TRBV5-1,CASSLGGGASNEQYF
TRBV5-1,CASSLGWSSSDTQYF
TRBV28,CASSFAPGVRHEQFF
TRBV20-1,CSATPTGGLEQFF
TRBV7-8,CASSQAAASGGNTDTQYF
TRBV20-1,CSAPSTSTDTQYF
TRBV6-5,CASSYQFQETQYF
TRBV12-3/TRBV12-4,CASSLGVGSGRTDNEQFF
TRBV7-9,CASSLGAGGSSTDTQYF
TRBV30,CAWRDRANYGYTF
TRBV28,CASSPPSQGNSPLHF
TRBV5-1,CASSPVAGGSYEQYF
TRBV18,CASSSRTALFF
TRBV5-1,CASSLSYTGELFF
TRBV18,CASSPPSAGAYNEQFF
TRBV6-2/TRBV6-3,CASKLPQGSRGYTF
TRBV4-1,CASSQAGQSGANVLTF
TRBV7-9,CASSTPSDSDSMDEQFF
TRBV4-3,CASSQDPLAGGRETQYF
TRBV2,CASSELGQGGEQFF
TRBV12-3/TRBV12-4,CASASGGNGAKNIQYF
TRBV29-1,CSVEVQATDTQYF
TRBV7-2,CASSPNRNEQFF
TRBV20-1,CSARAGGGSPLHF
TRBV20-1,CSAGPTSGGTYEQYF
TRBV5-1,CASSLSDRGWGEAFF
TRBV7-2,CASSLGDYYGYTF
TRBV11-2,CASSKWFDRGRREAFF